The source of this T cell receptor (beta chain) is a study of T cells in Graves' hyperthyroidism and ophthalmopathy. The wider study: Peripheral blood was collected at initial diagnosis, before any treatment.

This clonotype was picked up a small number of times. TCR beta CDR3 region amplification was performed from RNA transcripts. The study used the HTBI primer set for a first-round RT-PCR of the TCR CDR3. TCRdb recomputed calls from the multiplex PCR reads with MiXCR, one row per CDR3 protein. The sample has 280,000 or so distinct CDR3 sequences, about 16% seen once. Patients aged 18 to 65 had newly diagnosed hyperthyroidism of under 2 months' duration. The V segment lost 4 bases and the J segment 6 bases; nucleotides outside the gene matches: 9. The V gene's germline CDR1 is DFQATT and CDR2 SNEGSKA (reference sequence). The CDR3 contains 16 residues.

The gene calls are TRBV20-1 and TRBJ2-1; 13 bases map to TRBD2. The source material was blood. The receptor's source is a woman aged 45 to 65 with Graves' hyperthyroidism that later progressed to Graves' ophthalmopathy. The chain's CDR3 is CSATGTSGASPNEQFF. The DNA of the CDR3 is TGCAGTGCTACCGGGACTAGCGGGGCCTCACCCAATGAGCAGTTCTTC.